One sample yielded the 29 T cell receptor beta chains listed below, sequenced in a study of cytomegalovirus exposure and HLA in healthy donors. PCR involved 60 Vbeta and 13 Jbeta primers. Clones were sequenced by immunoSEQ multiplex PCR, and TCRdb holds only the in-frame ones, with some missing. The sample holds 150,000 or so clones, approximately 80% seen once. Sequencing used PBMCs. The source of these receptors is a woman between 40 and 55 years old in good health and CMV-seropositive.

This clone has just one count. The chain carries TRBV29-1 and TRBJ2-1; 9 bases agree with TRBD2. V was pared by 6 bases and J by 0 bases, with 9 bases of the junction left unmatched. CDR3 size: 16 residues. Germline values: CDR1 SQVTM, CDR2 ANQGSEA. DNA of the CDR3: TGCAGCGTCGGACTAGCGCGTCGGAGCTCCTACAATGAGCAGTTCTTC. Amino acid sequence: CSVGLARRSSYNEQFF.

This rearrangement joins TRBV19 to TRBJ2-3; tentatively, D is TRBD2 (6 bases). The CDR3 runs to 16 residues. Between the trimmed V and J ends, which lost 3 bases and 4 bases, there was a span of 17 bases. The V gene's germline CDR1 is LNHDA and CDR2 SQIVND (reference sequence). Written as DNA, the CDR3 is TGTGCCAGTAGTATTAGGCAGGGAGGAACCCCAGATACGCAGTATTTT. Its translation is CASSIRQGGTPDTQYF.

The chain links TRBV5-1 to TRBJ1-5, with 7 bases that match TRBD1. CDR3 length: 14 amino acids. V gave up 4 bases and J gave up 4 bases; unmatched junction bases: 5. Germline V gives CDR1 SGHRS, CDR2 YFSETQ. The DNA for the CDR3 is TGCGCCAGCAGCCCCGGGACAGCAAATCAGCCCCAGCATTTT. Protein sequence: CASSPGTANQPQHF.

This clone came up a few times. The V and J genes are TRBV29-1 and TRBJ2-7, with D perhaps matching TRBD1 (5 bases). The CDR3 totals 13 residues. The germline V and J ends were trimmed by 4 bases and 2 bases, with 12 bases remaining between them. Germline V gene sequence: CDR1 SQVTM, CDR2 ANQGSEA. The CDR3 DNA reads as TGCAGCGTTGTTCAGGGTTTGACCTACGAGCAGTACTTC. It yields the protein CSVVQGLTYEQYF.

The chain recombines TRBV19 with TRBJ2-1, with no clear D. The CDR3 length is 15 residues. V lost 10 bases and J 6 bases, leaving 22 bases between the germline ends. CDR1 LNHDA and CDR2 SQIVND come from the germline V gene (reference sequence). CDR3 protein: CATLDSVTSLNEQFF. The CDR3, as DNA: TGTGCCACATTGGATTCGGTGACAAGCCTCAATGAGCAGTTCTTC.

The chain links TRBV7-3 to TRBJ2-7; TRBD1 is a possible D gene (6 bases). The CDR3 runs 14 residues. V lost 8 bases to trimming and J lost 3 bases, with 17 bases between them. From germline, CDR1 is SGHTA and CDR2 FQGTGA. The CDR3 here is CASGYRVRGYEQYF. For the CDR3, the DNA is TGTGCCAGCGGCTACAGGGTAAGGGGCTACGAGCAGTACTTC.

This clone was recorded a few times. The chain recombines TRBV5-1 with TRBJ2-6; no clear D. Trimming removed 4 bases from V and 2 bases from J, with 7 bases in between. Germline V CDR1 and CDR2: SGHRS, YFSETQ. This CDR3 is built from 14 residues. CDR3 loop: CASSPKTGANVLTF. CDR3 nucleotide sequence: TGCGCCAGCAGCCCAAAAACTGGGGCCAACGTCCTGACTTTC. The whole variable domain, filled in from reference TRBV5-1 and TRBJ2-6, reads KAGVTQTPRYLIKTRGQQVTLSCSPISGHRSVSWYQQTPGQGLQFLFEYFSETQRNKGNFPGRFSGRQFSNSRSEMNVSTLELGDSALYLCASSPKTGANVLTFGAGSRLTVL.

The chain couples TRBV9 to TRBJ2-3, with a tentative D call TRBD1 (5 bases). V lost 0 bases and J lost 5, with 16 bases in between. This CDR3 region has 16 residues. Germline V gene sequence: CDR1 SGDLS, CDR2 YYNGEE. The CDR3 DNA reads TGTGCCAGCAGCGTAGATGGCAGGGCCTCCAGAGATACGCAGTATTTT. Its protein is CASSVDGRASRDTQYF.

The CDR3 here is CASSVGARAMYEQFF. CDR3 DNA: TGTGCCAGCAGCGTAGGTGCCAGGGCCATGTATGAGCAGTTCTTC. This rearrangement joins TRBV9 to TRBJ2-1; D may be TRBD1 (5 bases). This CDR3 region has 15 residues. The V gene lost 0 bases and the J gene lost 8 bases, with 15 bases spanning the gap. Germline lookup yields CDR1 SGDLS and CDR2 YYNGEE.

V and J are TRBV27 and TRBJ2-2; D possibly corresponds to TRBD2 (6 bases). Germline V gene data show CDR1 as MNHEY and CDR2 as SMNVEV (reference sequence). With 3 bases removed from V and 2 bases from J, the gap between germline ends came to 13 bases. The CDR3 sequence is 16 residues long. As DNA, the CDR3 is TGTGCCAGCAGTTTTCGAGGAGGGATAAACACCGGGGAGCTGTTTTTT. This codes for CASSFRGGINTGELFF.

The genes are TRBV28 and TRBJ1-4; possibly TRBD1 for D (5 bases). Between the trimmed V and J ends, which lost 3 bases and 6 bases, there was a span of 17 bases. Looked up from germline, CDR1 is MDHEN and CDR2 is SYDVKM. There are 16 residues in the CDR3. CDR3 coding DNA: TGTGCCAGCAGTTTCCCAGGGTATTCTCATGATGAAAAACTGTTTTTT. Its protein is CASSFPGYSHDEKLFF.

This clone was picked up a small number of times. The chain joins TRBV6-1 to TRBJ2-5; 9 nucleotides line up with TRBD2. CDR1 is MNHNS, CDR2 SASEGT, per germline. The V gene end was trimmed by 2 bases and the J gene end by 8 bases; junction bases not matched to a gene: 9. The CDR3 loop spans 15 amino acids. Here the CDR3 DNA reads TGTGCCAGCAGTGAAATGACTAGCGGAGGAGGAACCCAGTACTTC. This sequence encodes CASSEMTSGGGTQYF.

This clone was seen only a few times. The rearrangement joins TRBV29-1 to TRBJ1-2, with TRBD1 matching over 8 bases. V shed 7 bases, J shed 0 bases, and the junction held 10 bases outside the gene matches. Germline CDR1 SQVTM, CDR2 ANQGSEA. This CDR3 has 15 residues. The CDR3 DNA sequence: TGCAGCGGCTACAGGGGGAGTGGATCTAACTATGGCTACACCTTC. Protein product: CSGYRGSGSNYGYTF.

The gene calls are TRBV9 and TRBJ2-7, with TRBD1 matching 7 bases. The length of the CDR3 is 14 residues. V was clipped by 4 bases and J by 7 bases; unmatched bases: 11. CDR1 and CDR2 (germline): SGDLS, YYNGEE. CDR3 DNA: TGTGCCAGCAGCCCCAGGGACAGCAGAGGGGAGCAGTACTTC. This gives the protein CASSPRDSRGEQYF. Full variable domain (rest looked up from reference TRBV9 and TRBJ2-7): DSGVTQTPKHLITATGQRVTLRCSPRSGDLSVYWYQQSLDQGLQFLIQYYNGEERAKGNILERFSAQQFPDLHSELNLSSLELGDSALYFCASSPRDSRGEQYFGPGTRLTVT.

CDR3 amino acids: CASSELGQGAYEQYF. The CDR3 coding sequence is TGTGCCAGCAGTGAACTTGGACAGGGGGCCTACGAGCAGTACTTC. The chain joins TRBV2 to TRBJ2-7, with 10 bases fitting TRBD1. The V gene end was trimmed by 2 bases and the J gene end by 2 bases; junction bases not matched to a gene: 3. The CDR3 covers 15 residues. Germline V CDR1 and CDR2: SNHLY, FYNNEI. The entire variable domain, with the rest obtained from reference TRBV2 and TRBJ2-7, is as follows: EPEVTQTPSHQVTQMGQEVILRCVPISNHLYFYWYRQILGQKVEFLVSFYNNEISEKSEIFDDQFSVERPDGSNFTLKIRSTKLEDSAMYFCASSELGQGAYEQYFGPGTRLTVT.

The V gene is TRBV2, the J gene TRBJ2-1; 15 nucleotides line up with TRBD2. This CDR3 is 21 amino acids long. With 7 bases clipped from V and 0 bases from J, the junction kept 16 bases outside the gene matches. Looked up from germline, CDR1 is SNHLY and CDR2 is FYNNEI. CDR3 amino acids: CASTLPAPGTSGRPSYNEQFF. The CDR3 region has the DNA TGTGCCAGCACCCTCCCCGCTCCCGGGACTAGCGGGAGGCCCTCCTACAATGAGCAGTTCTTC.

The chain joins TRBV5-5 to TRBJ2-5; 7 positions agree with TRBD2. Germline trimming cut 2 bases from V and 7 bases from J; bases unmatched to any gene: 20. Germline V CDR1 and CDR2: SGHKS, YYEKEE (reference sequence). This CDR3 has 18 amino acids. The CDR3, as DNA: TGTGCCAGCAGCTTCTCCGTCCAGCGGGACTCACCCCAGGGGACCCAGTACTTC. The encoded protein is CASSFSVQRDSPQGTQYF.

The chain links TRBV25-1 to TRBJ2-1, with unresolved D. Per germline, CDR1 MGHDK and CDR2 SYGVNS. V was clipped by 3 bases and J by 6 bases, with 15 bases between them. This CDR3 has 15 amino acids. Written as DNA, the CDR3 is TGTGCCAGCAGTGACCCCGCCAGATACCTCAATGAGCAGTTCTTC. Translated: CASSDPARYLNEQFF.

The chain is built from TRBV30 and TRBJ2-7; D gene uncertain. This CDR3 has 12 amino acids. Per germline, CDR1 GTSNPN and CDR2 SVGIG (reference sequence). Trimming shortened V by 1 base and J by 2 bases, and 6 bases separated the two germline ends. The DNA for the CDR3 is TGTGCCTGGAGTGAAGCCACCTACGAGCAGTACTTC. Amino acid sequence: CAWSEATYEQYF. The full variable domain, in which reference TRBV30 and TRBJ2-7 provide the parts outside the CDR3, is SQTIHQWPATLVQPVGSPLSLECTVEGTSNPNLYWYRQAAGRGLQLLFYSVGIGQISSEVPQNLSASRPQDRQFILSSKKLLLSDSGFYLCAWSEATYEQYFGPGTRLTVT.

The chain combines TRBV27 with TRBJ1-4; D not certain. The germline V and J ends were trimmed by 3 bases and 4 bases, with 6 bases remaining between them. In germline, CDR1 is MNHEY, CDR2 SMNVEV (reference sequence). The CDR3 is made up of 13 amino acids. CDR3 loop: CASSLYINEKLFF. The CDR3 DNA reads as TGTGCCAGCAGTTTGTATATTAATGAAAAACTGTTTTTT.

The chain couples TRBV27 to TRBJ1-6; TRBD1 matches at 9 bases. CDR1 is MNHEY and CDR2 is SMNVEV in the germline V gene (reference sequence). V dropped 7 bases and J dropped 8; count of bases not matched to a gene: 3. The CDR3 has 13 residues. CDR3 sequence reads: CASKGTGYSPLHF. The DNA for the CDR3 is TGTGCCAGCAAGGGGACAGGGTATTCACCCCTCCACTTT.

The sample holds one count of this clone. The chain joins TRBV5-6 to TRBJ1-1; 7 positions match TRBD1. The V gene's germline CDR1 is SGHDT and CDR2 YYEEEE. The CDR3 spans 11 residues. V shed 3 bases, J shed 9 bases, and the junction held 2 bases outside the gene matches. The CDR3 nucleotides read TGTGCCAGCAGCTGGGGACAGAAAGCTTTCTTT. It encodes CASSWGQKAFF.

The CDR3 DNA sequence: TGTGCCTGGAGTTCCAGTTACAATGAGCAGTTCTTC. Translation: CAWSSSYNEQFF. The chain recombines TRBV30 with TRBJ2-1; D is uncertain. The CDR3 extends over 12 amino acids. The germline V gene has CDR1 GTSNPN and CDR2 SVGIG (reference sequence). V lost 2 bases and J lost 4, with 6 bases in between.

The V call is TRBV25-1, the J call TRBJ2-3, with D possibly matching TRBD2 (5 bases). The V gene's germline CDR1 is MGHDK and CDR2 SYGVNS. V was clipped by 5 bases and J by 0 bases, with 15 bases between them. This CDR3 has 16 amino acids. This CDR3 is CASSLIDRTSTDTQYF. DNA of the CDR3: TGTGCCAGCAGTTTGATAGACCGGACTAGCACAGATACGCAGTATTTT.

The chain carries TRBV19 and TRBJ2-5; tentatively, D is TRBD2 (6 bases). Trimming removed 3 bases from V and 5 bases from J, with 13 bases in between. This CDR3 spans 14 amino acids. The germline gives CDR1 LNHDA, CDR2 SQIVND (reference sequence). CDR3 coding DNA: TGTGCCAGTAGTATTGGGGCGGGACGGGAGACCCAGTACTTC. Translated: CASSIGAGRETQYF.

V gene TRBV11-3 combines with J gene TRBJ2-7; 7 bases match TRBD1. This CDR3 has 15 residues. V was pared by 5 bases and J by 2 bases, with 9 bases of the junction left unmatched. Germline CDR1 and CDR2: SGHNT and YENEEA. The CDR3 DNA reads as TGTGCCAGCAGCCCCCTCACAGGGGACACCTACGAGCAGTACTTC. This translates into CASSPLTGDTYEQYF.

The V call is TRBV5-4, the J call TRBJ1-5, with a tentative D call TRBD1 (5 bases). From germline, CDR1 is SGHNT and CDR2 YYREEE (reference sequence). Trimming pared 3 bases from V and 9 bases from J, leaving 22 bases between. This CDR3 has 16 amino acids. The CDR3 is CASSSSLGGSPGPQHF. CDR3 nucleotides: TGTGCCAGCAGCTCTAGCCTTGGGGGGTCACCAGGGCCCCAGCATTTT. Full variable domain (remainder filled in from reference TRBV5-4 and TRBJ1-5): ETGVTQSPTHLIKTRGQQVTLRCSSQSGHNTVSWYQQALGQGPQFIFQYYREEENGRGNFPPRFSGLQFPNYSSELNVNALELDDSALYLCASSSSLGGSPGPQHFGDGTRLSIL.

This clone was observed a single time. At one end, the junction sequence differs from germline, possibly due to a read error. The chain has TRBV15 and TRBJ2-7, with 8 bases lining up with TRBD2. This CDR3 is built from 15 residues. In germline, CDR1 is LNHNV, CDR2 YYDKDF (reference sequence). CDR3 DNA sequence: TGTGCCACCAGCAGAGATCTGGCGGGAGGATACGGGCAGTACTTC. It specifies CATSRDLAGGYGQYF.

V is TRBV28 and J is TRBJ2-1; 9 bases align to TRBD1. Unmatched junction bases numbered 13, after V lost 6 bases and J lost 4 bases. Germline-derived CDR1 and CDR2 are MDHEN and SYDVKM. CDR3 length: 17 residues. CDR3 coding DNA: TGTGCCAGCAGCTACGGAGGACAGGGGTTAGGGTACAATGAGCAGTTCTTC. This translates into CASSYGGQGLGYNEQFF.